This T cell receptor beta chain is from a study of T cell responses to AZD1222 COVID-19 vaccine. In this sample, this clone turned up a few times. The antigen remains unidentified. The CDR3 loop spans 12 amino acids. CDR1 and CDR2 from the germline V gene are SEHNR and FQNEAQ (reference sequence). The ends were cut back, 8 bases at V and 9 bases at J, with 14 bases in the middle. Study results and limitations: The repertoires were collected only after the peak T cell response.

This table comes from immunoSEQ multiplex PCR, and its TCRdb copy is limited to in-frame clones, with some not included. Of under 150,000 clones listed, 88% are singletons. J is TRBJ2-4 and V is TRBV7-9; TRBD1 is a possible D gene (5 bases). The TCR was taken from an adult in good health. The sample here was peripheral blood, taken on day 0 of AZD1222 vaccination. In DNA form, the CDR3 reads TGTGCCAGCCCCCAAGAAGGGGCCATTCAGTACTTC. Translation gives CASPQEGAIQYF.